The following is a T cell receptor beta chain sequence with its context. Its antigen is unknown. Per-base qualities were not stored, and no clone one base away is much larger. This sample is part of a study of control samples from healthy donors and cancer patients (dated by TCRdb to the early 2020s). At the junction V is shortened by 3 bases and J by 1 base, with 12 bases in between. The CDR3 holds 15 amino acids from the cysteine to the phenylalanine. The only DNA kept is the CDR3, 45 bases in frame from the first base. CDR1 and CDR2, per the germline V gene (reference sequence), are LGHDT and YNNKEL. Receptor amplification or capture employed the immunoSEQ multiplex PCR assay. Sourced from immuneACCESS, this table was stored by TCRdb with only in-frame sequences that have V and J called. A share of the clones is absent; for the studies checked, an unresolved V gene accounts for under half, and the remainder has no known explanation. The sample table contains around 230,000 clones; only one count was recorded for around 94% of them. Clones ranked in the top ten supply over 1.2% of the sample.

In this chain, TRBV3-1 (or the pseudogene TRBV3-2) is recombined with TRBJ1-2, with the D gene uncertain. Source material: blood. The receptor comes from a man aged 45 to 65 in good health. The CDR3 loop reads CASSHAGGVNYGYTF. The DNA sequence follows: TGTGCCAGCAGCCATGCAGGAGGAGTTAACTATGGCTACACCTTC.